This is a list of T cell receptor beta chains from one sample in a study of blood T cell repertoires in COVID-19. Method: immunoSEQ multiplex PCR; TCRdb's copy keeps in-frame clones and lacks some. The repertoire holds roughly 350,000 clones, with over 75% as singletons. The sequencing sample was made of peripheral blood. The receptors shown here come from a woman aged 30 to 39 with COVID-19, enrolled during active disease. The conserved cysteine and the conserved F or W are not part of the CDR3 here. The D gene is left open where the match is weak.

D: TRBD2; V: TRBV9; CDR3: ASSLGLLTDTQY
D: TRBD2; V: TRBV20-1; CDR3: SARGGTAQY
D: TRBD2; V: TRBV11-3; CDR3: ASSKGTSTGELF
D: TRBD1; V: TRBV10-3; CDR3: AISTRGQDEQY
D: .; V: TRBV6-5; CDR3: ASSSQRSTDTQY
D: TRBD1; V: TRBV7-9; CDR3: ASSLGDRGLYGYT
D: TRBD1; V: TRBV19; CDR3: ASSLQTGSATSGANVLT
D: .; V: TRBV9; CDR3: ASSVATDGSNSGNTIY
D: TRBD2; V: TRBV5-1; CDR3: ASSGPGLAAYEQY
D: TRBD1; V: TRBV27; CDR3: ASSRDSYEQY
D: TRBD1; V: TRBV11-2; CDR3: ASSFYPGQGASSYNEQF
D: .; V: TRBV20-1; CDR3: SASNEGGTNSPLH
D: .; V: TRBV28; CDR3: ASSSPGQGLNYGYT
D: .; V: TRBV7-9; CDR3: ASTTRDTQY
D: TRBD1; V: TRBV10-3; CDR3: AIRRTGEAVYGYT
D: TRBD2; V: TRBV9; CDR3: ASSGGRIAGDNEQF
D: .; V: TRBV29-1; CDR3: SVAGFGTGELF
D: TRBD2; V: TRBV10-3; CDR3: AIRAGLAGARTYEQY
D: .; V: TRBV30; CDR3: AWSEGLSGANVLT
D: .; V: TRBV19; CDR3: ASRRTGDSVGYT
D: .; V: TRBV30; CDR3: AWKLVKYQETQY
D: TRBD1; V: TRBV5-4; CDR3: ASSLGQGARGANVLT
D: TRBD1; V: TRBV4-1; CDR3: ASSQAGGAGGGYGYT
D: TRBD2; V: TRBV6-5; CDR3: ASSPTSGQETQY
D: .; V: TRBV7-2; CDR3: ASSFGLGNEQF
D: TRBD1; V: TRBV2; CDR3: ASSPRTGPSTDTQY
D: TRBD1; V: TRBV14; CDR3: ATQATGGGEQY
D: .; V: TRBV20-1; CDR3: SASTGSTDTQY
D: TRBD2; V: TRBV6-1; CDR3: ASSEGGSWTGELF
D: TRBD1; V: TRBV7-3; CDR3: ASSATGTGTYEQY
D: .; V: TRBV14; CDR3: ASTSGYSGNTIY
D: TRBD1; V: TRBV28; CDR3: ASSLPRGTGGNREQF
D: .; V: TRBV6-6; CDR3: ASRERETQY
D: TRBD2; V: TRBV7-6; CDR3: ASSLRAGGRTDTQY
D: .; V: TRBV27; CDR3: ASSRSREPWTSYEQY
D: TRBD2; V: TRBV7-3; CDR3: ASSSGLAGEQY
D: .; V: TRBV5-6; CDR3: ASSLLRGEQF
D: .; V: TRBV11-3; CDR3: ASSQTQGLEQY
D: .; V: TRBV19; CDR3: ASSGLALSVETQY
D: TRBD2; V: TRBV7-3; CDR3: ASSLLAGGPGEQF
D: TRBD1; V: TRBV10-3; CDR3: AISESLDRGGGYT
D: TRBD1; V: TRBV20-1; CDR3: SAGTGGYT
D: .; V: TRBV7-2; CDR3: ASSFLYTDNEQF
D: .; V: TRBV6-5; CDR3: ASSAGSTYEQY
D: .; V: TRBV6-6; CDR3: ASSYWGFNTGELF
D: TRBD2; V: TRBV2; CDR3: ATKRDYNTGELF
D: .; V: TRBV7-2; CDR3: ASSSSRGSTGELF
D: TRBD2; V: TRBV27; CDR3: ASSFGLAGEEQY
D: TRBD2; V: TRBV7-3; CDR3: ASSLLAGYEQY
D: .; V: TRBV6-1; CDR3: ASSEARGEQY
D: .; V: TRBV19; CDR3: ASSITGANTGELF
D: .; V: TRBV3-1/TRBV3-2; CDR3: ASSQGSGTDTQY
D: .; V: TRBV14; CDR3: ASSQESRGSYEQY
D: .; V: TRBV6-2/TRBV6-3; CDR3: ASSYSRSSTNEKLF